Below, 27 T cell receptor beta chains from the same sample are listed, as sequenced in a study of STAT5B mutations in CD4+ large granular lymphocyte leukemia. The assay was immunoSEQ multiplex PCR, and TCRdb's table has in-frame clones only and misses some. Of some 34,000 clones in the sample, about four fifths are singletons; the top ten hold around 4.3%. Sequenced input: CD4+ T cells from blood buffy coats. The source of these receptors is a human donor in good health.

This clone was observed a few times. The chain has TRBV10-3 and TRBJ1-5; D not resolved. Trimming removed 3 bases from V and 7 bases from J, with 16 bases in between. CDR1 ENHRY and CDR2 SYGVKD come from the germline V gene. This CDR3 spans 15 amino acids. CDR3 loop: CAISDSTRARQPQHF. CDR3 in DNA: TGTGCCATCAGTGATTCGACAAGGGCGAGACAGCCCCAGCATTTT.

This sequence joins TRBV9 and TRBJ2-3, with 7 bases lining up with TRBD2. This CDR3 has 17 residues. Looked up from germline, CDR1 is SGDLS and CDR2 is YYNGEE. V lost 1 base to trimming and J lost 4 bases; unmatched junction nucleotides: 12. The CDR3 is CASSVSGGGPYADTQYF. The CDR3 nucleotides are TGTGCCAGCAGCGTAAGTGGGGGAGGGCCGTATGCAGATACGCAGTATTTT.

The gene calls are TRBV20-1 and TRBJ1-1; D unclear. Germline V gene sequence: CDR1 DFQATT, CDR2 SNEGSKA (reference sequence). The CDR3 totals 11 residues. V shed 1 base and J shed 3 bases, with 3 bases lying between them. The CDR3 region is CSARVYTEAFF. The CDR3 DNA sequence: TGCAGTGCTAGAGTTTACACTGAAGCTTTCTTT.

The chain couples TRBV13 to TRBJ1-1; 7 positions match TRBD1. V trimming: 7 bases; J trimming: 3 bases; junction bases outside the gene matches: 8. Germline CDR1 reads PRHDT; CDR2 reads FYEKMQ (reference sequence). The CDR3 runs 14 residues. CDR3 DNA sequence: TGTGCCAGCACCATCAGGGGGAGGGACACTGAAGCTTTCTTT. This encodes CASTIRGRDTEAFF.

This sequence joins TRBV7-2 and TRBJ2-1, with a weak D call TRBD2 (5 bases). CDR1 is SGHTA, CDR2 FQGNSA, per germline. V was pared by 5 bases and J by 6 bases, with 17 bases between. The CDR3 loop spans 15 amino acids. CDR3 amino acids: CASSPPGWPSNEQFF. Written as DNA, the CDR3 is TGTGCCAGCAGCCCCCCGGGGTGGCCGAGCAATGAGCAGTTCTTC.

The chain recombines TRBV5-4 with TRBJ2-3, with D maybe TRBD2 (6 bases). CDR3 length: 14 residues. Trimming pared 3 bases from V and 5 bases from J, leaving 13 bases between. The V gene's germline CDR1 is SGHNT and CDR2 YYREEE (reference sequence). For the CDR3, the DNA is TGTGCCAGCAGCTACTTGGGAGCGGGAGATACGCAGTATTTT. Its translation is CASSYLGAGDTQYF. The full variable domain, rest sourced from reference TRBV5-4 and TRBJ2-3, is ETGVTQSPTHLIKTRGQQVTLRCSSQSGHNTVSWYQQALGQGPQFIFQYYREEENGRGNFPPRFSGLQFPNYSSELNVNALELDDSALYLCASSYLGAGDTQYFGPGTRLTVL.

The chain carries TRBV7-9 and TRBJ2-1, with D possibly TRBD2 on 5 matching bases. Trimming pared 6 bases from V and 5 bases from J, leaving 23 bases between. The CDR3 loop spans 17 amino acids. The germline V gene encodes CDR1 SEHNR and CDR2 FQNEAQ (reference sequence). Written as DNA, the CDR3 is TGTGCCAGCAGACTAGGAGTTGGACCGATGTTAAACAATGAGCAGTTCTTC. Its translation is CASRLGVGPMLNNEQFF.

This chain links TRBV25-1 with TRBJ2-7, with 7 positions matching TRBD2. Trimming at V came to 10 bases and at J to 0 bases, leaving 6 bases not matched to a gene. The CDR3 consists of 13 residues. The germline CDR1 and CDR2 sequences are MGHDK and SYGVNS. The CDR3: CATQREASYEQYF. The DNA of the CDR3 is TGTGCCACCCAACGGGAGGCCTCCTACGAGCAGTACTTC.

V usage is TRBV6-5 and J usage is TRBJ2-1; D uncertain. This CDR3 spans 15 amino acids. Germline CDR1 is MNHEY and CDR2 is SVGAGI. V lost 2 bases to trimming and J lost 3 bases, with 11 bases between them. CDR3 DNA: TGTGCCAGCAGTTACGGTGGAGTAGACTACAATGAGCAGTTCTTC. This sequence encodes CASSYGGVDYNEQFF.

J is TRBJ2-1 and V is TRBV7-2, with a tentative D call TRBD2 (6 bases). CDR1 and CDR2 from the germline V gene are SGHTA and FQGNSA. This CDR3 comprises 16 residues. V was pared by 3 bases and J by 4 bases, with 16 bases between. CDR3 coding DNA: TGTGCCAGCAGCTTTCGTCCGGCTAGCGCATACAATGAGCAGTTCTTC. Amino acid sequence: CASSFRPASAYNEQFF.

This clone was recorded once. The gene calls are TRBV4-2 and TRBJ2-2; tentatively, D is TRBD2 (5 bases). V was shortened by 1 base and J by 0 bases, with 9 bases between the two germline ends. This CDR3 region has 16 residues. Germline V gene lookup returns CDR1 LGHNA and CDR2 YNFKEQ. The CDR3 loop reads CASSQGAGTNTGELFF. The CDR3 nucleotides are TGTGCCAGCAGCCAAGGGGCGGGTACGAACACCGGGGAGCTGTTTTTT.

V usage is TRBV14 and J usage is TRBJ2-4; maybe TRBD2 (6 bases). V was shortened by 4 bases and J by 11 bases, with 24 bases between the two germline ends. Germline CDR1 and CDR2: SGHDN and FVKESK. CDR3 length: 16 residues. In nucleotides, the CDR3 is TGTGCCAGCAGCCCTCCTCAATTTTCGGGGGATTGGCTTCAGTACTTC. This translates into CASSPPQFSGDWLQYF. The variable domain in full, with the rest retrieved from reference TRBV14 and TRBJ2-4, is EAGVTQFPSHSVIEKGQTVTLRCDPISGHDNLYWYRRVMGKEIKFLLHFVKESKQDESGMPNNRFLAERTGGTYSTLKVQPAELEDSGVYFCASSPPQFSGDWLQYFGAGTRLSVL.

CDR3 nucleotide sequence: TGTGCCAGCAGCCCTGGGACTAGCGCCTCCTACGAGCAGTACTTC. Protein sequence: CASSPGTSASYEQYF. The chain carries TRBV5-4 and TRBJ2-7; 10 positions agree with TRBD2. Germline V gene lookup returns CDR1 SGHNT and CDR2 YYREEE (reference sequence). V lost 4 bases to trimming and J lost 0 bases; unmatched junction nucleotides: 4. This CDR3 is 15 amino acids long.

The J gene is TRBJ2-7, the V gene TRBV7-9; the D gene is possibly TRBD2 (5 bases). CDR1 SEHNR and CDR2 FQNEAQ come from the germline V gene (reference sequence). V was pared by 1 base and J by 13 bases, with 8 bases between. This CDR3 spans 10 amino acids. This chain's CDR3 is CASSLGELYF. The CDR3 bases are TGTGCCAGCAGCTTAGGGGAGCTTTACTTC.

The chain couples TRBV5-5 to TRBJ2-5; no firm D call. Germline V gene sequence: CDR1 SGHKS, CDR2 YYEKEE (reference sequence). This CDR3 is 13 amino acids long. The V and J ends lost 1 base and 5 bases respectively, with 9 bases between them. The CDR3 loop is CASSLSIPETQYF. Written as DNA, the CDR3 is TGTGCCAGCAGCTTGAGTATCCCGGAGACCCAGTACTTC.

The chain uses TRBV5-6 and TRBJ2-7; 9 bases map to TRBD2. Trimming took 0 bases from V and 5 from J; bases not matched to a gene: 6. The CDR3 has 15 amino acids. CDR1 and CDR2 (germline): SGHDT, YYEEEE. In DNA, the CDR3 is TGTGCCAGCAGCTTGGAGGCGGGAGGGAACAACGAGCAGTACTTC. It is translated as CASSLEAGGNNEQYF.

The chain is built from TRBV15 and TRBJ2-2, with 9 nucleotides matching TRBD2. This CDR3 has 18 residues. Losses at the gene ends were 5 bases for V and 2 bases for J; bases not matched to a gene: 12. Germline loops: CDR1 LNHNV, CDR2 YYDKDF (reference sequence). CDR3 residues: CATSPFGGLAKNTGELFF. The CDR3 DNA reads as TGTGCCACCAGCCCCTTCGGGGGACTAGCCAAAAACACCGGGGAGCTGTTTTTT.

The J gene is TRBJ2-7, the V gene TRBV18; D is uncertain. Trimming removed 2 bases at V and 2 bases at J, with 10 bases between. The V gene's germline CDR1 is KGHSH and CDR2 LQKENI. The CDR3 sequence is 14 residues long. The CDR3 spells CASSPSGGPYEQYF. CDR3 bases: TGTGCCAGCTCACCATCGGGCGGTCCCTACGAGCAGTACTTC.

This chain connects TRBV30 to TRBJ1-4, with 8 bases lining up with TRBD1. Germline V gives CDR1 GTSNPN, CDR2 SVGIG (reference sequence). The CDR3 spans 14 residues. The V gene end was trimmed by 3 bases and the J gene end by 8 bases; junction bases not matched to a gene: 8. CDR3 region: CAWSPGGLREKLFF. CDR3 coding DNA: TGTGCCTGGAGCCCAGGGGGCTTGAGGGAAAAACTGTTTTTT. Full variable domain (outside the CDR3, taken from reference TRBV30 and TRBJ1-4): SQTIHQWPATLVQPVGSPLSLECTVEGTSNPNLYWYRQAAGRGLQLLFYSVGIGQISSEVPQNLSASRPQDRQFILSSKKLLLSDSGFYLCAWSPGGLREKLFFGSGTQLSVL.

As DNA, the CDR3 is TGTGCCAGCAGCATACAGGGCGGCACAGATACGCAGTATTTT. Its translation: CASSIQGGTDTQYF. This chain links TRBV7-2 with TRBJ2-3, with a tentative D call TRBD1 (6 bases). The CDR3 covers 14 residues. The germline CDR1 and CDR2 sequences are SGHTA and FQGNSA. Trimming shortened V by 5 bases and J by 1 base, and 10 bases separated the two germline ends. Looking up the rest from reference TRBV7-2 and TRBJ2-3 gives the full variable domain: GAGVSQSPSNKVTEKGKDVELRCDPISGHTALYWYRQSLGQGLEFLIYFQGNSAPDKSGLPSDRFSAERTGGSVSTLTIQRTQQEDSAVYLCASSIQGGTDTQYFGPGTRLTVL.

CDR3 nucleotides: TGTGCCAGCAGTGAGGGATGGGCAGTCGGGGTTACTGAAGCTTTCTTT. Its translation: CASSEGWAVGVTEAFF. The genes are TRBV6-1 and TRBJ1-1; D uncertain. The CDR3 spans 16 residues. The V gene lost 3 bases and the J gene lost 5 bases, with 19 bases spanning the gap. Germline V CDR1 and CDR2: MNHNS, SASEGT.

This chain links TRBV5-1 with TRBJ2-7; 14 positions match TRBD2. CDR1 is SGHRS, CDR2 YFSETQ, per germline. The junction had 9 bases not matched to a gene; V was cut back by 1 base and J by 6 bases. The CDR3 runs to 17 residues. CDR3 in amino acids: CASSLLRSGTSGSEQYF. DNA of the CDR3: TGCGCCAGCAGCTTGCTCAGATCCGGGACTAGCGGGAGCGAGCAGTACTTC.

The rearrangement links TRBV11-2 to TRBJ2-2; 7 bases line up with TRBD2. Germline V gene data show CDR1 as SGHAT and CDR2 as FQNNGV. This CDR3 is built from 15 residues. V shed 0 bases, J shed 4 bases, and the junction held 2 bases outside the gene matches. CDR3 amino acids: CASSLDGEGTGELFF. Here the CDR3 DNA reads TGTGCCAGCAGCTTAGACGGGGAGGGCACCGGGGAGCTGTTTTTT.

The CDR3 DNA reads as TGTGCCGCCAAATCCGGCAACGAAGTCGTCCAAGCTTTCTTT. Protein sequence: CAAKSGNEVVQAFF. V gene TRBV28 combines with J gene TRBJ1-1; D gene unclear. V was trimmed by 11 bases and J by 9 bases, leaving 25 bases between them. The CDR3 runs to 14 residues. Germline V gene lookup returns CDR1 MDHEN and CDR2 SYDVKM. The full variable domain, its missing parts supplied by reference TRBV28 and TRBJ1-1, is DVKVTQSSRYLVKRTGEKVFLECVQDMDHENMFWYRQDPGLGLRLIYFSYDVKMKEKGDIPEGYSVSREKKERFSLILESASTNQTSMYLCAAKSGNEVVQAFFGQGTRLTVV.

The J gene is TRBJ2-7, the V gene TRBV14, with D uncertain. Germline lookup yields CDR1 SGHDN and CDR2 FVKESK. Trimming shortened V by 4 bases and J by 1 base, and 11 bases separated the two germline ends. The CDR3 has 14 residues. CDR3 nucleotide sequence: TGTGCCAGCAGCCCCCCGGGCCGATCCTACGAGCAGTACTTC. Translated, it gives CASSPPGRSYEQYF.

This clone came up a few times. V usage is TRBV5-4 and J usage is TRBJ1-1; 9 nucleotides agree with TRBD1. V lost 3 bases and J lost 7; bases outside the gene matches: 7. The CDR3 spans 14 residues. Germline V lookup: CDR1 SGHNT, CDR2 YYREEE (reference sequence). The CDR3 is CASSSGQGLGEAFF. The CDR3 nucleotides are TGTGCCAGCAGCTCGGGACAGGGATTGGGTGAAGCTTTCTTT.

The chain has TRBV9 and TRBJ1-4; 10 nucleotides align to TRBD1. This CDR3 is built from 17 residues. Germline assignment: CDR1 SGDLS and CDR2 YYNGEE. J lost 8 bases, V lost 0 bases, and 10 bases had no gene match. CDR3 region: CASSVGAGQGFNEKLFF. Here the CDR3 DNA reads TGTGCCAGCAGCGTAGGTGCGGGACAGGGGTTTAACGAAAAACTGTTTTTT.